This T cell receptor beta chain was profiled in a study of T cells in Graves' hyperthyroidism and ophthalmopathy. Concerning this clonotype itself: The junction departs from the called germline gene at one end, perhaps through a read error.

The CDR3 runs 13 residues. Germline-derived CDR1 and CDR2 are SNHLY and FYNNEI. It was RNA transcripts that yielded the amplified TCR beta CDR3 regions. Primed by the HTBI set, a first-round RT-PCR was run on the TCR CDR3. TCRdb re-derived calls from the multiplex PCR reads in MiXCR, one entry per CDR3 protein. The table records under 650,000 distinct CDR3 sequences, 15% to 20% of them present only once. The TCR originated in a woman in her 30s with Graves' hyperthyroidism. The genes are TRBV2 and TRBJ1-4, with TRBD1 identical over 7 bases. The sequenced material came from blood. The CDR3 protein is CASRNRGDEKLLF. The CDR3 region has the DNA TGTGCCAGCAGGAACAGGGGAGATGAAAAACTGCTTTTT. Using reference TRBV2 and TRBJ1-4 for the parts outside the CDR3, the full variable domain is EPEVTQTPSHQVTQMGQEVILRCVPISNHLYFYWYRQILGQKVEFLVSFYNNEISEKSEIFDDQFSVERPDGSNFTLKIRSTKLEDSAMYFCASRNRGDEKLLFGSGTQLSVL.